This T cell receptor beta chain was observed in a study of post-analysis software for immune sequencing data. Across the whole study: Included among the disease courses, which were recorded for the cohort, were relapsing-remitting, secondary progressive and progressive-relapsing multiple sclerosis. Study-wide findings and caveats: Controls showed lower frequencies than patients for five TRBV segments, and TRBV5-6, TRBV5-1 and TRBV20-1 were among these. Relative to controls, patients with multiple sclerosis showed significantly lower normalized Chao1 diversity.

The length of the CDR3 is 14 residues. The V end lost 6 bases, the J end lost 4 bases, and 16 bases lay between the germline ends. Germline V gene lookup returns CDR1 LGHNA and CDR2 YNFKEQ. The TCR beta cDNA libraries contained unique molecular identifiers. It was from about 0.94 to 9.7 million T cells that about 540,000 cDNA molecules came. Using its own MiXCR run on the PCR reads, TCRdb lists one record per CDR3 protein. Among fewer than 600,000 distinct CDR3 sequences listed, over 35% were seen once. About this clonotype: Its antigen is unidentified.

The V call is TRBV4-2, the J call TRBJ2-7; perhaps D is TRBD1 or TRBD2 (5 bases each). Sequencing was done on a sample of blood. This clonotype was sampled from a girl aged 10-17 years with multiple sclerosis. The CDR3 nucleotides read TGTGCCAGCAGGACCGGGACGGGGATTTACGAGCAGTACTTC. It specifies CASRTGTGIYEQYF.